This T cell receptor (beta chain) is from a study of metastatic and nonmetastatic thyroid tumors. Findings and limits, study-wide: TCR beta diversity was reportedly significantly higher in malignant thyroid tumors than benign nodules, in blood and tumor.

Germline V gene lookup returns CDR1 MGHRA and CDR2 YSYEKL. The CDR3 spans 14 residues. The V end was cut by 1 base, the J end by 2 bases, with 9 bases between. In the authors' workflow: The study took CDR3 differences across clinicopathological groups and made a distant-metastasis classifier for papillary thyroid cancer from them. TCRdb re-processed the PCR reads through MiXCR. TCRdb, rather than the study authors, made the V and J calls. The sample lists over 25,000 clones, 15% occurring once. No patient received treatment before thyroid surgery. This clone was observed at least ten times. Its antigen is not identified.

V is TRBV4-1 and J is TRBJ2-7; D unresolved. The receptor was isolated from a male donor with papillary thyroid cancer or a benign thyroid nodule (not recorded which). Some clones in this sample may be carry-over from other donors' samples. The specimen was blood. CDR3: CASSQGSPPYEQYF. The CDR3 DNA follows: TGCGCCAGCAGCCAAGGGAGCCCTCCCTACGAGCAGTACTTC.